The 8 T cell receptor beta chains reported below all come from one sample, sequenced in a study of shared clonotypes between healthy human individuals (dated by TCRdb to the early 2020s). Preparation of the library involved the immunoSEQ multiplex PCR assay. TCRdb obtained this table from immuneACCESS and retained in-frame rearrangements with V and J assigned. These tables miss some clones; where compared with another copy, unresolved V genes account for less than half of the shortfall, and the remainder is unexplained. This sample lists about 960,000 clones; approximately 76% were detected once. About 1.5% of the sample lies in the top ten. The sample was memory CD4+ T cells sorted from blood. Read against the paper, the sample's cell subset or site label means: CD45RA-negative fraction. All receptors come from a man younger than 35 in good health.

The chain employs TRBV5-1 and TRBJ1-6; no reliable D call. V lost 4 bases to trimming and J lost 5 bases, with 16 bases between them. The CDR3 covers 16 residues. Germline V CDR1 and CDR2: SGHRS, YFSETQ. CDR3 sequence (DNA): TGCGCCAGCAGCCCCCAAGCGGGTACGGATAATTCACCCCTCCACTTT. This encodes CASSPQAGTDNSPLHF.

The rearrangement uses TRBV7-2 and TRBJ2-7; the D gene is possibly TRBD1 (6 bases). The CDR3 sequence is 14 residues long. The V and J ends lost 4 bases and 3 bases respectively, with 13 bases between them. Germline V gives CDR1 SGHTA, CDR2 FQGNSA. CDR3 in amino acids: CASSWGHLFYEQYF. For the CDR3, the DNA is TGTGCCAGCAGCTGGGGACACCTATTCTACGAGCAGTACTTC.

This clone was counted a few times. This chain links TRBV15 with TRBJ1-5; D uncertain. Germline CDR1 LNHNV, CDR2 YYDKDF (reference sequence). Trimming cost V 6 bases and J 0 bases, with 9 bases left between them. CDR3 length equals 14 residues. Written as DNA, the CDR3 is TGTGCCACCAGTGGCCACATTAGCAATCAGCCCCAGCATTTT. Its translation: CATSGHISNQPQHF.

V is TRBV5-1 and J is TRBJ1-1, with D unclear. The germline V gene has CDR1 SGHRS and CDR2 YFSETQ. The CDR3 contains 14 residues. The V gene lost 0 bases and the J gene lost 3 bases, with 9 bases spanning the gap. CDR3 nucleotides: TGCGCCAGCAGCTTGGCCAAGGGATACACTGAAGCTTTCTTT. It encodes CASSLAKGYTEAFF.

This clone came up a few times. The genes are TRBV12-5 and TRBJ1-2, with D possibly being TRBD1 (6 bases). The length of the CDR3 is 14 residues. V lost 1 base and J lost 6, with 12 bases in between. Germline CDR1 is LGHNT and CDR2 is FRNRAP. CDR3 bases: TGTGCTAGTGGTTTGGGAACAGGGTATAATGGCTACACCTTC. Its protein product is CASGLGTGYNGYTF.

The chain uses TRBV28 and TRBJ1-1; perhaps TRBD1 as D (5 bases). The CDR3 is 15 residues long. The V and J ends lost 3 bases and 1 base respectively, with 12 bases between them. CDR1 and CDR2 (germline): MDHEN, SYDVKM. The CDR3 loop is CASSFGGEGNTEAFF. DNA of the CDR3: TGTGCCAGCAGTTTTGGGGGAGAGGGGAACACTGAAGCTTTCTTT.

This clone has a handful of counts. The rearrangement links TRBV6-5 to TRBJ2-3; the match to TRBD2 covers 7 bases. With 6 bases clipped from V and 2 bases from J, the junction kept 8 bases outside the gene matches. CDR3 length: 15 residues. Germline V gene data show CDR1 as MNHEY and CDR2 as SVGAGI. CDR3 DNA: TGTGCCAGCAGGGACCGCGGGGGTTTCACAGATACGCAGTATTTT. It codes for CASRDRGGFTDTQYF.

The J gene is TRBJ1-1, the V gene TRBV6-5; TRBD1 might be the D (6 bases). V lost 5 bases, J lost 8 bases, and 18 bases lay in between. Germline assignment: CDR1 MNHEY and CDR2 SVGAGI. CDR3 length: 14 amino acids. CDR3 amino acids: CASSPGQIYAEAFF. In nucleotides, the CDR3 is TGTGCCAGCAGTCCTGGACAGATCTACGCGGAAGCTTTCTTT.